One and the same sample provided the 27 T cell receptor beta chains below, sequenced in a study of beta chain features in type 1 diabetes. The authors reverse transcribed all of the isolated RNA, so sequencing captured expressed TCRB transcripts. Produced via immunoSEQ multiplex PCR; TCRdb's table is partial and in-frame only. The sample contains 600,000 or so clones, about 14% of which appear only once. Broader study findings: TCRB CDR3 length was moderately but significantly reduced in all four CD4+ subsets of Type 1 diabetes patients.

Their antigen targets remain unknown. Sequenced input: naive CD4+ T cells from blood. Receptors were obtained from a man in his late teens or twenties with type 1 diabetes.

The chain couples TRBV29-1 to TRBJ2-5; the match to TRBD1 covers 7 bases. The junction had 5 bases not matched to a gene; V was cut back by 5 bases and J by 5 bases. CDR1 and CDR2 (germline): SQVTM, ANQGSEA. There are 12 residues in the CDR3. The CDR3 sequence is CSVNRGRETQYF. Here the CDR3 DNA reads TGCAGCGTTAACAGGGGACGGGAGACCCAGTACTTC.

In this sample, this clone turned up a few times. The V call is TRBV9, the J call TRBJ2-3; 13 nucleotides align to TRBD2. The length of the CDR3 is 18 residues. V gave up 4 bases and J gave up 4 bases; unmatched junction bases: 12. Germline V lookup: CDR1 SGDLS, CDR2 YYNGEE. CDR3 DNA: TGTGCCAGCAGCTGGGGGACTAGCGGGAACACGAGGGCAGATACGCAGTATTTT. Translation: CASSWGTSGNTRADTQYF.

This clone was counted a few times. The chain uses TRBV29-1 and TRBJ2-5; 9 bases map to TRBD1. The germline CDR1 and CDR2 sequences are SQVTM and ANQGSEA. CDR3 length: 13 residues. The V and J ends lost 6 bases and 5 bases, in that order; junction bases with no gene match: 7. The CDR3 reads CSVLDRGGETQYF. CDR3 DNA: TGCAGCGTCCTGGACAGGGGCGGGGAGACCCAGTACTTC.

In this sample, this clone turned up a few times. The chain recombines TRBV7-9 with TRBJ1-1; unclear D gene. V was pared by 7 bases and J by 1 base, with 13 bases between. The germline V gene encodes CDR1 SEHNR and CDR2 FQNEAQ (reference sequence). There are 14 residues in the CDR3. The CDR3: CASTGPDSNTEAFF. The CDR3 bases are TGTGCCAGCACCGGACCAGACTCGAACACTGAAGCTTTCTTT.

The gene calls are TRBV7-2 and TRBJ2-1, with 7 bases that match TRBD1. The CDR3 is 11 residues long. Germline trimming cut 5 bases from V and 15 bases from J; bases unmatched to any gene: 7. Germline lookup yields CDR1 SGHTA and CDR2 FQGNSA. The CDR3 sequence: CASSAQGGTFF. CDR3 DNA: TGTGCCAGCAGCGCCCAAGGGGGCACGTTCTTC.

The chain employs TRBV7-9 and TRBJ2-5, with D possibly TRBD2 on 6 matching bases. The length of the CDR3 is 14 residues. The V gene lost 0 bases and the J gene lost 5 bases, with 10 bases spanning the gap. Germline values: CDR1 SEHNR, CDR2 FQNEAQ (reference sequence). The CDR3 region is CASSLAAGRETQYF. As DNA, the CDR3 is TGTGCCAGCAGCTTAGCTGCAGGGAGGGAGACCCAGTACTTC.

V gene TRBV30 combines with J gene TRBJ1-5, with no clear D. V gave up 0 bases and J gave up 9 bases, with 12 bases separating them. There are 13 residues in the CDR3. The germline V gene encodes CDR1 GTSNPN and CDR2 SVGIG (reference sequence). CDR3 protein: CAWSVAGSGPQHF. DNA for the CDR3: TGTGCCTGGAGTGTTGCCGGGTCCGGGCCCCAGCATTTT.

There are a few counts of this clone. This sequence joins TRBV30 and TRBJ1-2; 8 bases match TRBD1. With V trimmed by 2 bases and J by 6 bases, 5 bases remained unmatched. This CDR3 region has 13 residues. CDR1 and CDR2 from the germline V gene are GTSNPN and SVGIG (reference sequence). For the CDR3, the DNA is TGTGCCTGGAGTCTGGCAGGGGGCGATGGCTACACCTTC. This translates into CAWSLAGGDGYTF.

This clone was seen a handful of times. The V gene is TRBV4-3, the J gene TRBJ2-2; a possible D gene is TRBD2 (5 bases). V gave up 0 bases and J gave up 4 bases, with 9 bases separating them. Germline CDR1 reads LGHNA; CDR2 reads YSLEER. The CDR3 length is 15 residues. This CDR3 reads CASSQERESTGELFF. CDR3 in DNA: TGCGCCAGCAGCCAAGAGAGGGAGAGCACCGGGGAGCTGTTTTTT.

Comments on this clone: One junction end disagrees with the germline gene, perhaps due to a read error. This rearrangement joins TRBV4-2 to TRBJ2-2; D unclear. This CDR3 has 14 residues. CDR1 and CDR2 (germline): LGHNA, YNFKEQ. The CDR3 region is CASRQGPNTGELFF. CDR3 in DNA: TGTGCCAGCAGGCAAGGGCCGAACACCGGGGAGCTGTTTTTT.

This clone was found a few times. The V call is TRBV29-1, the J call TRBJ1-2; 7 nucleotides match TRBD1. This CDR3 comprises 14 residues. From germline, CDR1 is SQVTM and CDR2 ANQGSEA. Germline trimming cut 5 bases from V and 4 bases from J; bases unmatched to any gene: 10. CDR3 amino acids: CSVLQGEGTYGYTF. The CDR3 bases are TGCAGCGTTCTTCAGGGGGAAGGGACCTATGGCTACACCTTC. The complete variable domain, with remaining parts taken from reference TRBV29-1 and TRBJ1-2, reads SAVISQKPSRDICQRGTSLTIQCQVDSQVTMMFWYRQQPGQSLTLIATANQGSEATYESGFVIDKFPISRPNLTFSTLTVSNMSPEDSSIYLCSVLQGEGTYGYTFGSGTRLTVV.

This sequence joins TRBV9 and TRBJ2-2; TRBD1 might be the D (6 bases). Germline V gene sequence: CDR1 SGDLS, CDR2 YYNGEE. Between the trimmed V and J ends, which lost 3 bases and 6 bases, there was a span of 21 bases. This CDR3 region has 17 residues. This chain's CDR3 is CASSAFWTAQGSGELFF. The DNA of the CDR3 is TGTGCCAGCAGCGCCTTCTGGACAGCCCAAGGATCCGGGGAGCTGTTTTTT.

There are a few counts of this clone. The gene calls are TRBV28 and TRBJ2-7, with unresolved D. The V gene's germline CDR1 is MDHEN and CDR2 SYDVKM. V lost 1 base to trimming and J lost 6 bases, with 10 bases between them. The CDR3 has 13 residues. CDR3 in amino acids: CASSLLWEIEQYF. The CDR3 DNA sequence: TGTGCCAGCAGTTTATTATGGGAAATCGAGCAGTACTTC.

The J gene is TRBJ2-3, the V gene TRBV4-2; D call uncertain. This CDR3 has 11 amino acids. Germline CDR1 is LGHNA and CDR2 is YNFKEQ. With 5 bases removed from V and 4 bases from J, the gap between germline ends came to 4 bases. CDR3 in amino acids: CASSAPDTQYF. CDR3 DNA: TGTGCCAGCAGCGCTCCAGATACGCAGTATTTT.

This chain uses TRBV11-2 with TRBJ2-1, with 9 bases lining up with TRBD2. The CDR3 runs to 15 residues. In germline, CDR1 is SGHAT, CDR2 FQNNGV. V lost 5 bases, J lost 7 bases, and 9 bases stayed unmatched. The CDR3 here is CASSPSGGSGNEQFF. CDR3 coding DNA: TGTGCCAGCAGCCCGAGCGGGGGGTCTGGAAATGAGCAGTTCTTC.

This clone came up a few times. Other DNA sequences of this sample code for an identical CDR3. The chain joins TRBV7-2 to TRBJ1-5; D ambiguous. The V end was cut by 0 bases, the J end by 6 bases, with 3 bases between. Germline V gene lookup returns CDR1 SGHTA and CDR2 FQGNSA. The CDR3 runs to 12 residues. CDR3 in DNA: TGTGCCAGCAGCTTAGCCGCTCAGCCCCAGCATTTT. Translating it yields CASSLAAQPQHF.

This clone has only a few counts. V is TRBV7-3 and J is TRBJ2-2; 13 positions agree with TRBD2. The CDR3 contains 18 residues. Trimming cost V 3 bases and J 2 bases; bases outside gene matches: 6. CDR1 is SGHTA and CDR2 is FQGTGA in the germline V gene. CDR3 protein: CASSFGTSGAFNTGELFF. CDR3 DNA sequence: TGTGCCAGCAGCTTCGGGACTAGCGGGGCTTTTAACACCGGGGAGCTGTTTTTT.

This clone has a handful of counts. The rearrangement joins TRBV5-4 to TRBJ2-3, with 7 positions matching TRBD1. Germline trimming cut 4 bases from V and 4 bases from J; bases unmatched to any gene: 9. The CDR3 runs to 15 residues. The germline gives CDR1 SGHNT, CDR2 YYREEE (reference sequence). This chain's CDR3 is CASSRTGFESDTQYF. The CDR3 DNA is TGTGCCAGCAGCCGGACAGGTTTCGAGTCAGATACGCAGTATTTT.

The genes are TRBV30 and TRBJ2-1, with TRBD1 matching over 7 bases. The junction had 16 bases not matched to a gene; V was cut back by 7 bases and J by 13 bases. CDR3 length: 13 amino acids. CDR1 and CDR2 (germline): GTSNPN, SVGIG (reference sequence). The chain's CDR3 is CASESTGITFQFF. The CDR3 DNA follows: TGTGCCTCCGAATCGACAGGGATCACCTTTCAGTTCTTC.

This clone was observed a handful of times. The chain employs TRBV5-1 and TRBJ2-7; D is unclear. The CDR3 consists of 16 residues. V dropped 5 bases and J dropped 0 bases, with 18 bases sitting between them. The germline V gene has CDR1 SGHRS and CDR2 YFSETQ. In DNA, the CDR3 is TGCGCCAGCAGAAAAGGGTGGTCAAGGAGCTCCTACGAGCAGTACTTC. It specifies CASRKGWSRSSYEQYF.

The rearrangement uses TRBV7-2 and TRBJ1-5; D possibly corresponds to TRBD1 (6 bases). CDR1 SGHTA and CDR2 FQGNSA come from the germline V gene. V lost 5 bases, J lost 7 bases, and 12 bases lay in between. The CDR3 extends over 13 amino acids. The CDR3 reads CASSPQGEQPQHF. Written as DNA, the CDR3 is TGTGCCAGCAGCCCACAGGGAGAACAGCCCCAGCATTTT.

In this sample, this clone turned up a few times. J is TRBJ2-5 and V is TRBV9; TRBD2 might be the D (6 bases). V was shortened by 3 bases and J by 2 bases, with 8 bases between the two germline ends. Germline CDR1 SGDLS, CDR2 YYNGEE. The length of the CDR3 is 13 residues. The DNA of the CDR3 is TGTGCCAGCAGCGCGACTAGTCAAGAGACCCAGTACTTC. Translated, it gives CASSATSQETQYF.

The gene calls are TRBV7-9 and TRBJ1-1; D ambiguous. Trimming removed 3 bases at V and 4 bases at J, with 6 bases between. The CDR3 loop spans 12 amino acids. Germline V lookup: CDR1 SEHNR, CDR2 FQNEAQ (reference sequence). CDR3 region: CASSLDITEAFF. The DNA of the CDR3 is TGTGCCAGCAGCTTGGATATCACTGAAGCTTTCTTT.

The chain employs TRBV6-1 and TRBJ1-2; 7 bases line up with TRBD1. J gave up 1 base and V 3 bases, and 8 bases lay outside the gene matches. CDR3 size: 16 residues. Germline assignment: CDR1 MNHNS and CDR2 SASEGT. CDR3 in amino acids: CASSDRDRPLNYGYTF. The CDR3, as DNA: TGTGCCAGCAGTGACCGGGACAGACCTCTTAACTATGGCTACACCTTC.

There are a few counts of this clone. J is TRBJ1-2 and V is TRBV5-1, with unresolved D. V was shortened by 0 bases and J by 0 bases, with 6 bases between the two germline ends. Germline CDR1 and CDR2: SGHRS and YFSETQ. The CDR3 totals 14 residues. CDR3 bases: TGCGCCAGCAGCTTGGGGCAGTCTAACTATGGCTACACCTTC. Translated: CASSLGQSNYGYTF.

Only a few counts were recorded for this clone. This chain joins TRBV30 and TRBJ1-1; D is undetermined. V lost 3 bases and J lost 2, with 4 bases in between. The germline V gene encodes CDR1 GTSNPN and CDR2 SVGIG (reference sequence). The CDR3 is 11 residues long. DNA for the CDR3: TGTGCCTGGAGGACCAACACTGAAGCTTTCTTT. The encoded protein is CAWRTNTEAFF.

In the case of this clone: This sample also contains other DNA sequences that code for the same CDR3. J is TRBJ2-1 and V is TRBV5-4; 9 bases match TRBD1. CDR1 is SGHNT and CDR2 is YYREEE in the germline V gene (reference sequence). The CDR3 consists of 15 residues. V trimming: 2 bases; J trimming: 1 base; junction bases outside the gene matches: 1. For the CDR3, the DNA is TGTGCCAGCAGCTTAGGACAGGGGTCCTACAATGAGCAGTTCTTC. Its protein product is CASSLGQGSYNEQFF.